A single sample is the source of the 30 T cell receptor beta chains below, sequenced in a study of Ad26.COV2.S vaccination and SARS-CoV-2 variants. Treatment specified: 15 to 20 received Ad26.COV2.S at low or high dose, single or two shots; roughly five received placebo; per-sample allocation not given. Sampling took place 63 days after the first vaccine or placebo injection. The table came from immunoSEQ multiplex PCR; TCRdb's copy has only in-frame clones and leaves some out. The sample includes a few hundred thousand clones, more than 75% of them seen just once. The sequencing here drew on peripheral blood, taken in a trial of Ad26.COV2.S vaccine versus placebo. These receptors originate from a person between 18 and 59 years old who received the Ad26.COV2.S COVID-19 vaccine or a placebo.

This rearrangement joins TRBV7-6 to TRBJ2-3; TRBD1 agrees at 9 bases. J was trimmed by 5 bases and V by 0 bases; bases with no gene match: 3. The germline V gene has CDR1 SGHVS and CDR2 FNYEAQ. This CDR3 region has 15 residues. CDR3 region: CASSLAGQGKDTQYF. The CDR3 DNA is TGTGCCAGCAGCTTAGCGGGACAGGGTAAAGATACGCAGTATTTT.

Regarding this clone: One junction end disagrees with the germline gene, perhaps due to a read error. V is TRBV19 and J is TRBJ1-4, with a tentative D call TRBD1 (5 bases). CDR3 length: 13 amino acids. Germline CDR1 LNHDA, CDR2 SQIVND (reference sequence). The CDR3 nucleotides read TGCTCCTCAGGGAACGGGGTTAATGAAAAACTGTTTTTT. Amino acid sequence: CSSGNGVNEKLFF.

The chain uses TRBV30 and TRBJ1-5; a possible D gene is TRBD1 (5 bases). Germline V gene data show CDR1 as GTSNPN and CDR2 as SVGIG (reference sequence). The germline V and J ends were trimmed by 3 bases and 2 bases, with 17 bases remaining between them. CDR3 size: 16 residues. Written as DNA, the CDR3 is TGTGCCTGGAGCCTAACGGCAGGGAGGGGCAATCAGCCCCAGCATTTT. Protein: CAWSLTAGRGNQPQHF.

V usage is TRBV11-2 and J usage is TRBJ1-6; D is unclear. CDR3 length equals 12 residues. Trimming removed 5 bases at V and 2 bases at J, with 1 base between. CDR1 and CDR2 (germline): SGHAT, FQNNGV. The CDR3 region is CASSPYNSPLHF. CDR3 nucleotides: TGTGCCAGCAGCCCCTATAATTCACCCCTCCACTTT.

The chain is built from TRBV27 and TRBJ1-4; no clear D. The germline V and J ends were trimmed by 4 bases and 8 bases, with 11 bases remaining between them. Germline V gene sequence: CDR1 MNHEY, CDR2 SMNVEV (reference sequence). The CDR3 loop spans 13 amino acids. Here the CDR3 DNA reads TGTGCCAGCAGTTGGACCAACGGCGAAAAACTGTTTTTT. Amino acids: CASSWTNGEKLFF.

V gene TRBV27 combines with J gene TRBJ1-6; D ambiguous. In germline, CDR1 is MNHEY, CDR2 SMNVEV (reference sequence). V dropped 5 bases and J dropped 0 bases, with 2 bases sitting between them. The CDR3 is 13 residues long. CDR3 residues: CASSPSYNSPLHF. In nucleotides, the CDR3 is TGTGCCAGCAGTCCCTCCTATAATTCACCCCTCCACTTT.

This sequence joins TRBV15 and TRBJ1-1; 7 bases agree with TRBD1. The germline CDR1 and CDR2 sequences are LNHNV and YYDKDF (reference sequence). The CDR3 covers 15 residues. Germline trimming cut 4 bases from V and 1 base from J; bases unmatched to any gene: 6. Written as DNA, the CDR3 is TGTGCCACCAGCACGGGGACAGCGACGAACACTGAAGCTTTCTTT. This codes for CATSTGTATNTEAFF.

The chain couples TRBV29-1 to TRBJ1-1; D unresolved. Between the trimmed V and J ends, which lost 3 bases and 0 bases, there was a span of 8 bases. The CDR3 is made up of 13 amino acids. CDR1 and CDR2 from the germline V gene are SQVTM and ANQGSEA. This chain's CDR3 is CSVDLIMNTEAFF. CDR3 nucleotides: TGCAGCGTTGATTTAATTATGAACACTGAAGCTTTCTTT.

For the CDR3, the DNA is TGCGCCAGCAGCCCACGGGATAATAATTCACCCCTCCACTTT. Its translation is CASSPRDNNSPLHF. The rearrangement joins TRBV5-1 to TRBJ1-6; no clear D. Per the germline V gene, CDR1 is SGHRS and CDR2 is YFSETQ. The length of the CDR3 is 14 residues. The V end was cut by 4 bases, the J end by 5 bases, with 10 bases between.

V is TRBV6-5 and J is TRBJ2-7, with D unresolved. Germline-derived CDR1 and CDR2 are MNHEY and SVGAGI. CDR3 length equals 13 residues. Trimming cost V 8 bases and J 2 bases, with 13 bases left between them. The CDR3 protein is CASLQRAPYEQYF. DNA for the CDR3: TGTGCCAGCCTACAAAGAGCCCCCTACGAGCAGTACTTC.

This clone showed up just once. The V and J genes are TRBV7-8 and TRBJ2-3, with 7 bases lining up with TRBD2. The germline V gene has CDR1 SGHVS and CDR2 FQNEAQ. Germline trimming cut 6 bases from V and 2 bases from J; bases unmatched to any gene: 8. The CDR3 is made up of 15 amino acids. The CDR3 region has the DNA TGTGCCAGCAGTTCCCCCGGGGGGTTCACAGATACGCAGTATTTT. Residues: CASSSPGGFTDTQYF. Looking up the rest from reference TRBV7-8 and TRBJ2-3 gives the full variable domain: GAGVSQSPRYKVAKRGQDVALRCDPISGHVSLFWYQQALGQGPEFLTYFQNEAQLDKSGLPSDRFFAERPEGSVSTLKIQRTQQEDSAVYLCASSSPGGFTDTQYFGPGTRLTVL.

On this clone itself: Other DNA variants within this sample encode the same CDR3. This chain joins TRBV18 and TRBJ2-7; 7 nucleotides align to TRBD1. CDR3 size: 14 residues. J was trimmed by 3 bases and V by 3 bases; bases with no gene match: 5. The V gene's germline CDR1 is KGHSH and CDR2 LQKENI. The CDR3 loop reads CASSPTGNYYEQYF. The CDR3 DNA sequence: TGTGCCAGCTCACCGACAGGGAATTACTACGAGCAGTACTTC.

The chain uses TRBV7-3 and TRBJ2-3; the D gene could be TRBD1 or TRBD2 (7 bases each). Looked up from germline, CDR1 is SGHTA and CDR2 is FQGTGA. Trimming removed 4 bases from V and 5 bases from J, with 13 bases in between. CDR3 length: 14 residues. For the CDR3, the DNA is TGTGCCAGCAGCTCAGCAGGGGGGGAAGATACGCAGTATTTT. This codes for CASSSAGGEDTQYF.

In this sample, this clone turned up once. The chain couples TRBV19 to TRBJ1-3, with D maybe TRBD1 (6 bases). From germline, CDR1 is LNHDA and CDR2 SQIVND (reference sequence). V was trimmed by 5 bases and J by 3 bases, leaving 14 bases between them. CDR3 length: 15 amino acids. The CDR3 DNA sequence: TGTGCCAGTAGTCCAAACAGGGCCCTTGGAAACACCATATATTTT. This gives the protein CASSPNRALGNTIYF.

V usage is TRBV5-1 and J usage is TRBJ2-7; 9 bases agree with TRBD1. From germline, CDR1 is SGHRS and CDR2 YFSETQ. CDR3 length: 15 amino acids. V dropped 0 bases and J dropped 7; count of bases not matched to a gene: 8. The CDR3 protein is CASSLATGTGLEQYF. The CDR3 DNA reads as TGCGCCAGCAGCTTGGCCACCGGGACAGGGCTTGAGCAGTACTTC. The complete variable domain, with remaining parts taken from reference TRBV5-1 and TRBJ2-7, reads KAGVTQTPRYLIKTRGQQVTLSCSPISGHRSVSWYQQTPGQGLQFLFEYFSETQRNKGNFPGRFSGRQFSNSRSEMNVSTLELGDSALYLCASSLATGTGLEQYFGPGTRLTVT.

This chain's CDR3 is CASSSEGNKNIQYF. The CDR3 DNA sequence: TGTGCCAGCTCATCGGAGGGGAACAAAAACATTCAGTACTTC. J is TRBJ2-4 and V is TRBV18; possible D gene TRBD2, 6 bases. The V and J ends lost 5 bases and 3 bases respectively, with 11 bases between them. The CDR3 is made up of 14 amino acids. In germline, CDR1 is KGHSH, CDR2 LQKENI. Together with reference TRBV18 and TRBJ2-4, the CDR3 gives the full variable domain: NAGVMQNPRHLVRRRGQEARLRCSPMKGHSHVYWYRQLPEEGLKFMVYLQKENIIDESGMPKERFSAEFPKEGPSILRIQQVVRGDSAAYFCASSSEGNKNIQYFGAGTRLSVL.

The rearrangement joins TRBV19 to TRBJ1-2, with D possibly matching TRBD1 (5 bases). The CDR3 is 13 amino acids. CDR1 is LNHDA, CDR2 SQIVND, per germline (reference sequence). V was pared by 3 bases and J by 8 bases, with 13 bases between. The CDR3 DNA is TGTGCCAGTAGTATGGGGCAGGGCTGGGGCTACACCTTC. This sequence encodes CASSMGQGWGYTF.

CDR3 in DNA: TGTGCCAGCAGCCACCCCAGGAGCGGGGGGTTCGAGACCCAGTACTTC. It specifies CASSHPRSGGFETQYF. This chain uses TRBV4-2 with TRBJ2-5, with 9 bases that match TRBD2. V lost 3 bases to trimming and J lost 5 bases; unmatched junction nucleotides: 10. CDR1 is LGHNA and CDR2 is YNFKEQ in the germline V gene. The CDR3 loop spans 16 amino acids.

Only a few counts were recorded for this clone. The chain joins TRBV6-5 to TRBJ1-1, with D possibly being TRBD1 (6 bases). The CDR3 is 15 amino acids. V shed 0 bases and J shed 5 bases, with 13 bases lying between them. From germline, CDR1 is MNHEY and CDR2 SVGAGI. CDR3 sequence: CASSYSRGAGTEAFF. CDR3 DNA sequence: TGTGCCAGCAGTTACTCCAGGGGCGCGGGGACTGAAGCTTTCTTT.

The chain has TRBV29-1 and TRBJ1-1, with a tentative D call TRBD1 (5 bases). Germline V CDR1 and CDR2: SQVTM, ANQGSEA. The CDR3 contains 12 residues. V was pared by 4 bases and J by 6 bases, with 12 bases between. The CDR3 reads CSVAAGRAEAFF. The CDR3 bases are TGCAGCGTTGCTGCGGGGCGAGCTGAAGCTTTCTTT.

The genes are TRBV24-1 and TRBJ2-7, with D hard to call. The germline gives CDR1 KGHDR, CDR2 SFDVKD. The CDR3 sequence is 12 residues long. Deletions cut 2 bases from V and 7 bases from J, with 8 bases between. Written as DNA, the CDR3 is TGTGCCACCAGTGATTCGCGCGGAGAGCAGTACTTC. Protein product: CATSDSRGEQYF.

This chain links TRBV6-6 with TRBJ2-3; TRBD1 aligns across 7 bases. Germline V CDR1 and CDR2: MNHNY, SVGAGI (reference sequence). V gave up 2 bases and J gave up 7 bases; unmatched junction bases: 12. CDR3 length: 16 amino acids. CDR3 in amino acids: CASSYGATGNLNTQYF. The CDR3 bases are TGTGCCAGCAGTTACGGGGCGACAGGGAATTTGAATACGCAGTATTTT.

This clone was seen just once. The chain carries TRBV19 and TRBJ2-7; possibly TRBD1 for D (6 bases). The V end was cut by 3 bases, the J end by 6 bases, with 15 bases between. CDR3 length: 14 residues. Germline CDR1 and CDR2: LNHDA and SQIVND (reference sequence). The CDR3 nucleotides are TGTGCCAGTAGTATGTGGCAGGGGACCGGCGAGCAGTACTTC. It yields the protein CASSMWQGTGEQYF. The full variable domain, in which reference TRBV19 and TRBJ2-7 provide the parts outside the CDR3, is DGGITQSPKYLFRKEGQNVTLSCEQNLNHDAMYWYRQDPGQGLRLIYYSQIVNDFQKGDIAEGYSVSREKKESFPLTVTSAQKNPTAFYLCASSMWQGTGEQYFGPGTRLTVT.

V is TRBV11-2 and J is TRBJ2-7; 8 bases are shared with TRBD1. The CDR3 consists of 14 residues. Germline V gives CDR1 SGHAT, CDR2 FQNNGV. With 5 bases clipped from V and 2 bases from J, the junction kept 5 bases outside the gene matches. The CDR3 sequence: CASSPGQATYEQYF. Written as DNA, the CDR3 is TGTGCCAGCAGCCCGGGACAGGCAACCTACGAGCAGTACTTC.

The chain links TRBV11-2 to TRBJ2-5; 7 bases are a match to TRBD2. With V trimmed by 8 bases and J by 5 bases, 11 bases remained unmatched. The CDR3 has 14 amino acids. Germline V gene sequence: CDR1 SGHAT, CDR2 FQNNGV. The chain's CDR3 is CASRLVAGGETQYF. DNA for the CDR3: TGTGCCAGCCGGCTGGTAGCCGGGGGGGAGACCCAGTACTTC.

This clone was seen once. The rearrangement links TRBV5-5 to TRBJ2-1; D call uncertain. Per germline, CDR1 SGHKS and CDR2 YYEKEE (reference sequence). V was trimmed by 1 base and J by 5 bases, leaving 13 bases between them. This CDR3 spans 15 amino acids. CDR3 sequence: CASSLLTAINNEQFF. CDR3 DNA sequence: TGTGCCAGCAGCTTGCTGACCGCCATTAACAATGAGCAGTTCTTC. The complete variable domain, with remaining parts taken from reference TRBV5-5 and TRBJ2-1, reads DAGVTQSPTHLIKTRGQQVTLRCSPISGHKSVSWYQQVLGQGPQFIFQYYEKEERGRGNFPDRFSARQFPNYSSELNVNALLLGDSALYLCASSLLTAINNEQFFGPGTRLTVL.

The chain joins TRBV6-5 to TRBJ2-2, with D perhaps TRBD2 (5 bases). Trimming took off 3 bases at V and 3 bases at J, with 8 bases between the two ends. The CDR3 has 14 residues. CDR1 and CDR2 (germline): MNHEY, SVGAGI. CDR3 coding DNA: TGTGCCAGCAGTTATGGGCGGGACACCGGGGAGCTGTTTTTT. Protein: CASSYGRDTGELFF.

The chain recombines TRBV6-2 or TRBV6-3 with TRBJ1-2, with a tentative D call TRBD1 (6 bases). Germline assignment: CDR1 MNHEY and CDR2 SVGEGT. V lost 4 bases, J lost 7 bases, and 16 bases lay in between. There are 14 residues in the CDR3. The CDR3 loop reads CASSLSWGQSGYTF. The CDR3 bases are TGTGCCAGCAGTTTGTCATGGGGGCAGTCTGGCTACACCTTC.

The chain joins TRBV6-2 or TRBV6-3 to TRBJ2-1, with D perhaps matching TRBD2 (6 bases). Germline V lookup: CDR1 MNHEY, CDR2 SVGEGT. V lost 6 bases and J lost 1, with 13 bases in between. The CDR3 spans 15 residues. The CDR3 loop is CASSPRDLSYNEQFF. CDR3 coding DNA: TGTGCCAGCAGCCCCCGGGACTTATCCTACAATGAGCAGTTCTTC.

This chain links TRBV7-3 with TRBJ1-4, with D uncertain. The length of the CDR3 is 13 residues. Germline V gene lookup returns CDR1 SGHTA and CDR2 FQGTGA. Trimming left V 5 bases short and J 8 bases short, with 12 bases between. CDR3 residues: CASSLTRSEKLFF. The CDR3 region has the DNA TGTGCCAGCAGCCTCACTCGTTCGGAAAAACTGTTTTTT.